The 15 T cell receptor beta chains in this list originate from one sample, sequenced in a study of breast tumors, draining lymph nodes, adjacent tissues. Breast cancer patients provided tissue from their axillary draining lymph nodes. Using its own MiXCR run on the multiplex PCR reads, TCRdb lists one record per CDR3 protein. The sample includes some 250,000 distinct CDR3 sequences, 34% of them seen just once. The sample comprised axillary lymph node tissue. All receptors come from a female donor with breast cancer. Some clones in this sample may be carry-over from other donors' samples.

The J gene is TRBJ2-2, the V gene TRBV11-3; perhaps TRBD2 as D (6 bases). Germline CDR1 SGHNT, CDR2 YENEEA. The CDR3 totals 16 residues. The V end was cut by 0 bases, the J end by 6 bases, with 14 bases between. The CDR3 loop reads CASSLESGSFAGELFF. The CDR3 region has the DNA TGTGCCAGCAGCTTAGAATCCGGGAGTTTCGCCGGGGAGCTGTTTTTT.

This chain links TRBV2 with TRBJ1-6; 10 bases are shared with TRBD1. Germline CDR1 reads SNHLY; CDR2 reads FYNNEI. This CDR3 is 14 amino acids long. J gave up 9 bases and V 7 bases, and 6 bases lay outside the gene matches. CDR3 sequence (DNA): TGTGCCAGCACCATGACAGGGGGCAGTTCACCCCTCCACTTT. The encoded protein is CASTMTGGSSPLHF.

This clonotype was observed a handful of times. The chain is built from TRBV27 and TRBJ2-2; D is possibly TRBD1 (5 bases). V lost 3 bases, J lost 0 bases, and 11 bases lay in between. Germline lookup yields CDR1 MNHEY and CDR2 SMNVEV (reference sequence). This CDR3 region has 16 residues. CDR3 sequence: CASSFRTNSNTGELFF. CDR3 nucleotides: TGTGCCAGCAGTTTTAGGACAAACTCGAACACCGGGGAGCTGTTTTTT.

The chain uses TRBV9 and TRBJ2-3; a possible D gene is TRBD1 (6 bases). The CDR3 totals 18 residues. Germline CDR1 SGDLS, CDR2 YYNGEE. Trimming took 3 bases from V and 4 from J, leaving 24 bases between them. CDR3 region: CASSGGPPQGLLADTQYF. DNA of the CDR3: TGTGCCAGCAGCGGGGGGCCCCCGCAGGGGTTGCTCGCAGATACGCAGTATTTT. The full variable domain, in which reference TRBV9 and TRBJ2-3 provide the parts outside the CDR3, is DSGVTQTPKHLITATGQRVTLRCSPRSGDLSVYWYQQSLDQGLQFLIQYYNGEERAKGNILERFSAQQFPDLHSELNLSSLELGDSALYFCASSGGPPQGLLADTQYFGPGTRLTVL.

This chain uses TRBV7-9 with TRBJ2-1; tentative D call: TRBD2 (8 bases). CDR3 length: 16 amino acids. V lost 4 bases to trimming and J lost 2 bases, with 15 bases between them. The germline V gene encodes CDR1 SEHNR and CDR2 FQNEAQ (reference sequence). The DNA of the CDR3 is TGTGCCAGCAGCTCAGGGGGTAGCGGGGCCTACAATGAGCAGTTCTTC. Amino acids: CASSSGGSGAYNEQFF.

This clonotype has ten or more counts. The genes are TRBV2 and TRBJ2-3; TRBD2 is a possible D gene (6 bases). This CDR3 has 15 residues. Trimming removed 6 bases at V and 0 bases at J, with 13 bases between. CDR1 and CDR2 from the germline V gene are SNHLY and FYNNEI. For the CDR3, the DNA is TGTGCCAGCAGCACGATAGCGGCTAGCACAGATACGCAGTATTTT. Protein sequence: CASSTIAASTDTQYF. Using reference TRBV2 and TRBJ2-3 for the parts outside the CDR3, the full variable domain is EPEVTQTPSHQVTQMGQEVILRCVPISNHLYFYWYRQILGQKVEFLVSFYNNEISEKSEIFDDQFSVERPDGSNFTLKIRSTKLEDSAMYFCASSTIAASTDTQYFGPGTRLTVL.

This clonotype showed up just once. The J gene is TRBJ2-1, the V gene TRBV12-3 or TRBV12-4; D is perhaps TRBD1 (5 bases). V lost 6 bases to trimming and J lost 6 bases, with 12 bases between them. The CDR3 extends over 13 amino acids. The CDR3 nucleotides read TGTGCCAGCAGGCTGAAGGGGCTCAATGAGCAGTTCTTC. This translates into CASRLKGLNEQFF.

The chain joins TRBV20-1 to TRBJ1-4; D unclear. From germline, CDR1 is DFQATT and CDR2 SNEGSKA (reference sequence). The CDR3 spans 13 residues. Trimming shortened V by 6 bases and J by 8 bases, and 16 bases separated the two germline ends. The CDR3 DNA reads as TGCAGTGCGGAGGAAGGAGCGGGAGAAAAACTGTTTTTT. As protein: CSAEEGAGEKLFF.

In its sample, this clonotype was seen a few times. The V call is TRBV20-1, the J call TRBJ1-1, with TRBD1 matching over 7 bases. The trim removed 2 bases at V and 1 base at J, leaving 4 bases unmatched. The CDR3 runs to 14 residues. Germline CDR1 and CDR2: DFQATT and SNEGSKA (reference sequence). CDR3 nucleotide sequence: TGCAGTGCTAGAACCCCAGGGGGGAACACTGAAGCTTTCTTT. Amino acids: CSARTPGGNTEAFF.

This clonotype has only a few counts. The rearrangement joins TRBV27 to TRBJ2-1; TRBD1 aligns across 7 bases. Trimming removed 6 bases from V and 0 bases from J; junction bases left unmatched: 5. Per germline, CDR1 MNHEY and CDR2 SMNVEV (reference sequence). The CDR3 covers 15 residues. The CDR3 DNA reads as TGTGCCAGCAGGGAGACAGGGAACTCCTACAATGAGCAGTTCTTC. As protein: CASRETGNSYNEQFF.

At least ten counts were recorded for this clonotype. This chain connects TRBV7-9 to TRBJ1-4; D unresolved. V was pared by 1 base and J by 4 bases, with 7 bases between. This CDR3 region has 14 residues. CDR1 and CDR2 from the germline V gene are SEHNR and FQNEAQ (reference sequence). The CDR3 spells CASSLGQYNEKLFF. The CDR3 coding sequence is TGTGCCAGCAGCTTAGGCCAATATAATGAAAAACTGTTTTTT.

This clonotype was detected a few times. Just one base apart from a much larger clone, this may be a read error. The V and J genes are TRBV20-1 and TRBJ1-2; 8 bases agree with TRBD1. Germline CDR1 reads DFQATT; CDR2 reads SNEGSKA (reference sequence). The CDR3 contains 16 residues. Germline trimming cut 0 bases from V and 0 bases from J; bases unmatched to any gene: 6. The CDR3 coding sequence is TGCAGTGCTAGAGATCGGAAGACAGGGGCTAACTATGGCTACACCTTC. Amino acids: CSARDRKTGANYGYTF.

This clonotype was seen a few times. A single base separates this from a much larger clone, so it may be a read error. The chain joins TRBV7-6 to TRBJ2-7; D uncertain. Germline-derived CDR1 and CDR2 are SGHVS and FNYEAQ. The CDR3 loop spans 15 amino acids. Trimming cost V 5 bases and J 5 bases, with 19 bases left between them. The CDR3 here is CASSLFLTAPHEQYF. DNA of the CDR3: TGTGCCAGCAGCCTTTTTTTGACTGCCCCCCACGAGCAGTACTTC.

A word on this clonotype: A much larger clone differs from this one at a single base, so this may be a read error. This sequence joins TRBV6-5 and TRBJ2-1; possible D gene TRBD2, 5 bases. The CDR3 spans 13 residues. Germline V gene data show CDR1 as MNHEY and CDR2 as SVGAGI. CDR3 sequence: CASRLTFGGELFF. The CDR3 DNA follows: TGTGCCAGCAGACTGACCTTTGGAGGCGAGCTGTTCTTC.

In its sample, this clonotype was seen many times. J is TRBJ2-1 and V is TRBV7-8; TRBD2 matches 7 bases. The V segment lost 2 bases and the J segment 13 bases; nucleotides outside the gene matches: 5. This CDR3 spans 12 amino acids. Per the germline V gene, CDR1 is SGHVS and CDR2 is FQNEAQ. The DNA for the CDR3 is TGTGCCAGCAGCTTATCGGGAGGCTCTCAGTTCTTC. Translated, it gives CASSLSGGSQFF.